Sequencing of this T cell receptor beta chain was carried out in a study of glioma-infiltrating T cells after dendritic cell vaccination. Study-level background: Patients received autologous tumor lysate-pulsed dendritic cell vaccination between about 2003 and 2013. Dendritic cells derived from monocytes and pulsed with autologous tumor lysate formed the vaccine.

This table comes from immunoSEQ multiplex PCR, and its TCRdb copy is limited to in-frame clones, with some not included. The profile shows tens of thousands of clones, more than 75% of them singletons. This clone was seen a single time. CDR1 is GTSNPN and CDR2 is SVGIG in the germline V gene (reference sequence). The CDR3 is 13 amino acids. The genes are TRBV30 and TRBJ2-5, with 9 bases identical to TRBD1. The DNA matches TRBJ2-7 better at its end, which makes the J call doubtful. This receptor was identified in a human donor with glioblastoma. Sequences were derived from blood, sampled before dendritic cell vaccination. The CDR3 loop is CAWSVGQGYEQYF. In nucleotides, the CDR3 is TGTGCCTGGAGTGTGGGACAGGGTTACGAGCAGTACTTC.